This T cell receptor (beta chain) was recorded in a study of T cell responses to AZD1222 COVID-19 vaccine. The table came from immunoSEQ multiplex PCR; TCRdb's copy has only in-frame clones and leaves some out. The data contain around 120,000 clones, 92% of them singletons. Whole-study findings and limits: The donors showed a predominance of white British ancestry and of females, with possible underestimation of clonal diversity. The repertoires were collected only after the peak T cell response.

This CDR3 region has 13 residues. V lost 4 bases and J 5 bases, leaving 11 bases between the germline ends. On this clone itself: What it recognizes is unknown.

The TCR sequence derives from an adult in good health. Sequenced material: peripheral blood, taken on day 0 of AZD1222 vaccination. The V and J genes are TRBV12-3 or TRBV12-4 and TRBJ1-1; perhaps TRBD1 as D (5 bases). Written as DNA, the CDR3 is TGTGCCAGCAGTTCCAAAAGGGGAACTGAAGCTTTCTTT. The encoded protein is CASSSKRGTEAFF.